This T cell receptor (beta chain) was identified during a study of regulatory T cells in long-lasting Graves disease. Whole-study findings and limits: Persistent disease showed a preference for TRBV28, TRBJ1-2 and TRBJ2-5.

HTBI primers from iRepertoire and Arm-PCR of CDR3 regions yielded the TCR beta libraries. TCRdb reprocessed the multiplex PCR reads via MiXCR and lists one record per CDR3 protein. The sample holds around 460,000 distinct CDR3 sequences, roughly 21% seen once. The V gene's germline CDR1 is GTSNPN and CDR2 SVGIG (reference sequence). This CDR3 has 13 amino acids. With 6 bases removed from V and 5 bases from J, the gap between germline ends came to 13 bases. The time point denotes: persistent/refractory GD, antithyroid drugs over 5 years with positive TRAb. PBMC-extracted RNA yielded the TCR library. The diagnosis of Graves' disease used American Thyroid Association guidelines. Many counts were recorded for this clonotype. Its antigen is still unknown.

The rearrangement links TRBV30 to TRBJ1-4, with D tentatively TRBD1 (6 bases). Sequenced material: peripheral blood mononuclear cells (PBMCs), taken when the disease was refractory, from a patient treated with antithyroid drugs. This receptor was identified in a female donor with Graves disease. CDR3 DNA: TGTGCCTGCACGGGACACCGGAATGAAAAACTGTTTTTT. This encodes CACTGHRNEKLFF.